This entry concerns a single TCR beta chain. This specimen belongs to a study of monozygotic twins with inflammatory bowel disease. UMIs incorporating a 6-nucleotide sample barcode were appended by means of template switching. For each CDR3 protein, TCRdb gives one entry from its re-call of the 5' RACE reads, without DNA. The sample data list some 200,000 distinct CDR3 sequences. No sorting of T cells preceded isolation of total RNA from whole blood. Germline V gene sequence: CDR1 DFQATT, CDR2 SNEGSKA (reference sequence). There are 16 residues in the CDR3. The clonotype comes from a human donor with ulcerative colitis or Crohn's disease, or a healthy co-twin of an affected twin (not recorded which). The V gene is TRBV20-1, the J gene TRBJ2-1; as DNA is missing, the TRBD1 call by TCRdb cannot be tested. Sequencing used blood. CDR3 sequence: CSAERRESSSYNEQFF.